The rows below give T cell receptor beta chains drawn from one sample of a study of blood T cell repertoires in COVID-19. The repertoire was sequenced with immunoSEQ multiplex PCR; TCRdb's copy has only in-frame clones and lacks some. The sample includes 30,000 to 40,000 clones, more than 85% of them seen just once. The sequenced sample was peripheral blood. The receptor set was obtained from a male donor with active COVID-19. The CDR3 runs from the conserved cysteine through the conserved F or W. D genes are given only for firm matches. Clone size appears in some rows only: once, few, many, or a class for an expanded clone.

d_call clone_size j_call v_call cdr3_aa cdr3_nt
TRBD1 . TRBJ1-1 TRBV15 CATSRDGRTGIGNTEAFF TGTGCCACCAGCAGAGATGGCCGGACAGGGATAGGGAACACTGAAGCTTTCTTT
. . TRBJ2-2 TRBV3-1/TRBV3-2 CASSPGERFGELFF TGTGCCAGCAGCCCGGGGGAGAGGTTCGGGGAGCTGTTTTTT
. . TRBJ1-2 TRBV18 CASSPDRSINGYTF TGTGCCAGCTCACCCGACAGAAGTATTAATGGCTACACCTTC
. once TRBJ2-5 TRBV19 CASSSLRETQYF TGTGCCAGTAGTAGCCTCCGGGAGACCCAGTACTTC
TRBD2 . TRBJ2-1 TRBV7-8 CASSGGSGGYNEQFF TGTGCCAGCAGCGGAGGAAGCGGGGGGTACAATGAGCAGTTCTTC
TRBD1 . TRBJ2-4 TRBV29-1 CSVEHRGTNIQYF TGCAGCGTTGAACACAGGGGTACAAACATTCAGTACTTC
TRBD2 few TRBJ2-1 TRBV4-1 CASSRKGLAGGGSYNEQFF TGCGCCAGCAGCCGAAAGGGACTAGCGGGGGGGGGCTCCTACAATGAGCAGTTCTTC
TRBD2 . TRBJ2-7 TRBV6-2/TRBV6-3 CASSYLTGTSGGSYEQYF TGTGCCAGCAGTTATCTAACTGGGACTAGCGGGGGATCCTACGAGCAGTACTTC
TRBD1 . TRBJ2-7 TRBV5-1 CASSRGTGGSYEQYF TGCGCCAGCAGCCGGGGGACAGGGGGCAGCTACGAGCAGTACTTC
. once TRBJ1-2 TRBV4-3 CASSRWGVVGSQGYTF TGCGCCAGCAGCCGTTGGGGAGTGGTCGGGAGTCAGGGCTACACCTTC
. few TRBJ1-1 TRBV7-9 CASSLSGYFLPNTEAFF TGTGCCAGCAGCTTGTCCGGGTATTTCCTTCCGAACACTGAAGCTTTCTTT
. . TRBJ1-6 TRBV6-4 CASSDQAGQNSPLHF TGTGCCAGCAGTGACCAGGCAGGGCAGAATTCACCCCTCCACTTT
TRBD2 . TRBJ2-7 TRBV30 CAWSVLLAGSEQYF TGTGCCTGGAGTGTATTACTAGCGGGCTCCGAGCAGTACTTC
. . TRBJ1-3 TRBV10-3 CAISPDSLSGNTIYF TGTGCCATCAGTCCGGACAGCCTTTCTGGAAACACCATATATTTT
TRBD1 . TRBJ1-2 TRBV5-1 CASSLGQGAYGYTF TGCGCCAGCAGCTTGGGACAGGGGGCTTACGGCTACACCTTC
. . TRBJ2-5 TRBV7-2 CASSLNGETQYF TGTGCCAGCAGCCTAAATGGAGAGACCCAGTACTTC
. . TRBJ1-5 TRBV7-9 CASSLQGNQPQHF TGTGCCAGCAGCCTCCAGGGCAATCAGCCCCAGCATTTT
. . TRBJ2-2 TRBV9 CASSVGTVSTGELFF TGTGCCAGCAGCGTAGGGACAGTAAGCACCGGGGAGCTGTTTTTT
. . TRBJ2-5 TRBV5-1 CASSYQSLGQETQYF TGCGCCAGCAGCTACCAGTCGCTAGGACAAGAGACCCAGTACTTC
TRBD1 . TRBJ1-3 TRBV2 CASVRQGGPGNTIYF TGTGCCAGCGTCAGACAGGGAGGCCCTGGAAACACCATATATTTT
. . TRBJ2-5 TRBV7-3 CASSDISHGTQYF TGTGCCAGCAGCGATATTTCCCACGGGACCCAGTACTTC
TRBD2 . TRBJ2-2 TRBV6-4 CASSDRSGGYTGELFF TGTGCCAGCAGTGACCGAAGCGGGGGCTACACCGGGGAGCTGTTTTTT
. . TRBJ1-2 TRBV3-1/TRBV3-2 CASSQGGGAGYGYTF TGTGCCAGCAGCCAAGGCGGGGGCGCGGGGTATGGCTACACCTTC